This T cell receptor (beta chain) was observed in a study of T cell changes during pregnancy in multiple sclerosis. Libraries were prepared by immunoSEQ multiplex PCR; TCRdb keeps only in-frame clonotypes and omits some of them. This sample carries approximately 50,000 clones, about 92% of them seen once, and the ten largest clones take 5.5% to 8%. There are 16 residues in the CDR3. Losses at the gene ends were 3 bases for V and 9 bases for J; bases not matched to a gene: 9. The germline V gene has CDR1 SEHNR and CDR2 FQNEAQ (reference sequence). This clone was detected once. This clonotype was sampled from a female donor in good health, enrolled as a control in a pregnancy study. The chain employs TRBV7-9 and TRBJ2-1, with 12 bases that match TRBD2. The sequences come from peripheral blood, collected in the third trimester of pregnancy. CDR3 in amino acids: CASSFKLAGGPGEQFF. The CDR3 nucleotides read TGTGCCAGCAGCTTTAAGCTAGCGGGAGGGCCGGGTGAGCAGTTCTTC.